This is a list of T cell receptor beta chains from one sample in a study of CD8 T cells in ankylosing spondylitis. MiXCR, run by TCRdb on the 5' RACE reads, gives a single entry per CDR3 protein. The table lists 350,000 or so distinct CDR3 sequences, roughly 8% of them singletons, with 13% to 15% in the top ten. Sequenced: blood, either unsorted or a sorted T cell fraction (not recorded which). These receptors were obtained from a male donor with ankylosing spondylitis. The CDR3 runs from the conserved cysteine through the conserved F or W. A D gene is named only where the DNA matches it firmly. A clone size is listed for some rows: how often the clone was seen (once, few, many), or a class if it is expanded.

clone size: NA; D gene: TRBD1; V gene: TRBV12-5; J gene: TRBJ2-5; CDR3 DNA: TGTGCTAGTGGTTTGGTACTAGGGGGCGGAGAGACCCAGTACTTC; CDR3 protein: CASGLVLGGGETQYF
clone size: few; D gene: TRBD1; V gene: TRBV29-1; J gene: TRBJ2-7; CDR3 DNA: TGCAGCGTTCGACCCGGGACAGCGGTTGACGAGCAGTACTTC; CDR3 protein: CSVRPGTAVDEQYF
clone size: NA; D gene: TRBD1; V gene: TRBV29-1; J gene: TRBJ2-7; CDR3 DNA: TGCAGCGTTCGTACGACAGGGATAGGCGAGCAGTACTTC; CDR3 protein: CSVRTTGIGEQYF
clone size: few; D gene: TRBD2; V gene: TRBV25-1; J gene: TRBJ2-1; CDR3 DNA: TGTGCCAGCAGCCCCCCTAGCGGGGATGAGCAGTTCTTC; CDR3 protein: CASSPPSGDEQFF
clone size: NA; D gene: TRBD1; V gene: TRBV20-1; J gene: TRBJ2-7; CDR3 DNA: TGCAGTGCTAGTGTTGGGACAGGAAGGTACGAGCAGTACTTC; CDR3 protein: CSASVGTGRYEQYF
clone size: NA; D gene: TRBD2; V gene: TRBV15; J gene: TRBJ2-7; CDR3 DNA: TGTGCCACCAGTCCTAGCGGGAGGGCCGTCTACGAGCAGTACTTC; CDR3 protein: CATSPSGRAVYEQYF
clone size: many; D gene: TRBD2; V gene: TRBV5-1; J gene: TRBJ2-2; CDR3 DNA: TGCGCCAGCAGCCAATTACTAGCGGGAGGTTCCACCGGGGAGCTGTTTTTT; CDR3 protein: CASSQLLAGGSTGELFF
clone size: few; D gene: NA; V gene: TRBV24-1; J gene: TRBJ2-1; CDR3 DNA: TGTGCCACCAGTGACTCTAGGGGTGTAGGCTCCTACAATGAGCAGTTCTTC; CDR3 protein: CATSDSRGVGSYNEQFF
clone size: NA; D gene: NA; V gene: TRBV7-2; J gene: TRBJ1-6; CDR3 DNA: TGTGCCAGCAGCATGATTTTTGGCACGGGTTCACCCCTCCACTTT; CDR3 protein: CASSMIFGTGSPLHF
clone size: few; D gene: TRBD1; V gene: TRBV2; J gene: TRBJ2-5; CDR3 DNA: TGTGCCAGCAGTGAATCCCCGGGACAGGGCAAGACCCAGTACTTC; CDR3 protein: CASSESPGQGKTQYF
clone size: few; D gene: NA; V gene: TRBV5-5; J gene: TRBJ1-5; CDR3 DNA: TGTGCCAGCAGCTTGGGTGACACCTATAGCAATCAGCCCCAGCATTTT; CDR3 protein: CASSLGDTYSNQPQHF
clone size: few; D gene: NA; V gene: TRBV5-1; J gene: TRBJ1-5; CDR3 DNA: TGCGCCAGCAGCTTGTGGGGTGACGGCAATCAGCCCCAGCATTTT; CDR3 protein: CASSLWGDGNQPQHF
clone size: NA; D gene: NA; V gene: TRBV7-9; J gene: TRBJ2-1; CDR3 DNA: TGTGCCAGCAGCTTAGGGGGGATCTACAATGAGCAGTTCTTC; CDR3 protein: CASSLGGIYNEQFF
clone size: many; D gene: NA; V gene: TRBV27; J gene: TRBJ2-7; CDR3 DNA: TGTGCCAGCAGCCCCGGCCCCTACGAGCAGTACTTC; CDR3 protein: CASSPGPYEQYF
clone size: many; D gene: NA; V gene: TRBV5-1; J gene: TRBJ2-2; CDR3 DNA: TGCGCCAGCAGCTTGGAGTTGGACACCGGGGAGCTGTTTTTT; CDR3 protein: CASSLELDTGELFF
clone size: NA; D gene: TRBD2; V gene: TRBV6-1; J gene: TRBJ2-7; CDR3 DNA: TGTGCCAGCAGCTCTAGCCCACCGCGGGGGAACGAGCAGTACTTC; CDR3 protein: CASSSSPPRGNEQYF
clone size: few; D gene: NA; V gene: TRBV12-3/TRBV12-4; J gene: TRBJ2-1; CDR3 DNA: TGTGCCAGCAGTCGAAGACTAAACGAGCAGTTCTTC; CDR3 protein: CASSRRLNEQFF
clone size: few; D gene: TRBD1; V gene: TRBV27; J gene: TRBJ1-2; CDR3 DNA: TGTGCCAGCAGTTCTTGGACAGGGGACTATGGCTACACCTTC; CDR3 protein: CASSSWTGDYGYTF
clone size: few; D gene: TRBD1; V gene: TRBV4-2; J gene: TRBJ2-2; CDR3 DNA: TGTGCCAGCGGGACAGGGTTCGGGAGGACCGGGGAGCTGTTTTTT; CDR3 protein: CASGTGFGRTGELFF
clone size: NA; D gene: TRBD1; V gene: TRBV7-3; J gene: TRBJ2-1; CDR3 DNA: TGTGCCAGCAGCTTAAGGGAAGGACAGGGTTTGGGGGGCAATGAGCAGTTCTTC; CDR3 protein: CASSLREGQGLGGNEQFF
clone size: few; D gene: NA; V gene: TRBV6-5; J gene: TRBJ2-5; CDR3 DNA: TGTGCCAGCAGTTACTCAGGGCAGTCCGGGGAGACCCAGTACTTC; CDR3 protein: CASSYSGQSGETQYF
clone size: NA; D gene: NA; V gene: TRBV5-1; J gene: TRBJ1-4; CDR3 DNA: TGCGCCAGCAGTCGCGGGGACAATGAAAAACTGTTTTTT; CDR3 protein: CASSRGDNEKLFF
clone size: NA; D gene: NA; V gene: TRBV2; J gene: TRBJ2-7; CDR3 DNA: TGTGCCAGCAGTGAGCCCGGGACGTACTACGAGCAGTACTTC; CDR3 protein: CASSEPGTYYEQYF
clone size: NA; D gene: NA; V gene: TRBV29-1; J gene: TRBJ2-3; CDR3 DNA: TGCAGCGTTGAAGCGCCGGCCACAGATACGCAGTATTTT; CDR3 protein: CSVEAPATDTQYF
clone size: NA; D gene: NA; V gene: TRBV7-3; J gene: TRBJ1-2; CDR3 DNA: TGTGCCAGCAGCCCGGACGGCGGGGCTGGCTATGGCTACACCTTC; CDR3 protein: CASSPDGGAGYGYTF
clone size: few; D gene: NA; V gene: TRBV10-3; J gene: TRBJ2-2; CDR3 DNA: TGTGCCATCAGTACCCCCGGGCGGGCGAACACCGGGGAGCTGTTTTTT; CDR3 protein: CAISTPGRANTGELFF
clone size: NA; D gene: NA; V gene: TRBV5-1; J gene: TRBJ1-1; CDR3 DNA: TGCACCAGCAGCTTGGTTTTAGGAGGCACTGAAGCTTTCTTT; CDR3 protein: CTSSLVLGGTEAFF
clone size: NA; D gene: NA; V gene: TRBV4-3; J gene: TRBJ2-3; CDR3 DNA: TGCGCCAGCAGCCGAGGACAGAGACTCACAGATACGCAGTATTTT; CDR3 protein: CASSRGQRLTDTQYF
clone size: few; D gene: NA; V gene: TRBV20-1; J gene: TRBJ2-3; CDR3 DNA: TGCAGTGCGACCCGGGCCCACGACACAGATACGCAGTATTTT; CDR3 protein: CSATRAHDTDTQYF
clone size: few; D gene: TRBD1; V gene: TRBV5-4; J gene: TRBJ2-7; CDR3 DNA: TGTGCCAGCAGCGGGGAGGGACAGGGACCACCCGGTGAGCAGTACTTC; CDR3 protein: CASSGEGQGPPGEQYF
clone size: NA; D gene: TRBD2; V gene: TRBV10-3; J gene: TRBJ2-2; CDR3 DNA: TGTGCCATCAGTGAATTAGCGGGAGAAACCGGGGAGCTGTTTTTT; CDR3 protein: CAISELAGETGELFF
clone size: few; D gene: TRBD2; V gene: TRBV5-1; J gene: TRBJ2-3; CDR3 DNA: TGCGCCAGCAGCTCGGCGGGAGGGCTCACAGATACGCAGTATTTT; CDR3 protein: CASSSAGGLTDTQYF
clone size: few; D gene: TRBD2; V gene: TRBV2; J gene: TRBJ2-1; CDR3 DNA: TGTGCCAGCAGTCCGACTAGCGGGAAAGGAGATGAGCAGTTCTTC; CDR3 protein: CASSPTSGKGDEQFF
clone size: few; D gene: TRBD2; V gene: TRBV5-1; J gene: TRBJ2-3; CDR3 DNA: TGCGCCAGCAGCTTGGAGGGGACTAGCGGTGCAGATACGCAGTATTTT; CDR3 protein: CASSLEGTSGADTQYF
clone size: few; D gene: TRBD2; V gene: TRBV7-7; J gene: TRBJ2-5; CDR3 DNA: TGTGCCAGCAGCGCCGGACTAGGATTGGAGACCCAGTACTTC; CDR3 protein: CASSAGLGLETQYF